This T cell receptor beta chain was obtained from a study of blood T cell repertoires in COVID-19. Across the whole study: T cells, B-cell-depleted T cells, or PBMCs supplied cDNA or gDNA.

Study processing details: Counts of nucleated cells, estimated from reference gene primer amplification, were obtained. Repertoires were generated with immunoSEQ multiplex PCR, while TCRdb's copy carries only in-frame clones and drops some. From that table come the V and J calls and clone size; the DNA was used to work out D and trimming. Of about 69,000 clones listed, 86% are singletons. V was clipped by 3 bases and J by 1 base, with 9 bases between them. There are 14 residues in the CDR3. Germline V lookup: CDR1 MDHEN, CDR2 SYDVKM. This chain links TRBV28 with TRBJ1-1; D gene ambiguous. This clonotype was obtained from a man aged 35 to 55 with COVID-19, enrolled during active disease. Sequencing used peripheral blood. The CDR3 DNA is TGTGCCAGCAGTTTTGGGCAACCGAACACTGAAGCTTTCTTT. It codes for CASSFGQPNTEAFF.